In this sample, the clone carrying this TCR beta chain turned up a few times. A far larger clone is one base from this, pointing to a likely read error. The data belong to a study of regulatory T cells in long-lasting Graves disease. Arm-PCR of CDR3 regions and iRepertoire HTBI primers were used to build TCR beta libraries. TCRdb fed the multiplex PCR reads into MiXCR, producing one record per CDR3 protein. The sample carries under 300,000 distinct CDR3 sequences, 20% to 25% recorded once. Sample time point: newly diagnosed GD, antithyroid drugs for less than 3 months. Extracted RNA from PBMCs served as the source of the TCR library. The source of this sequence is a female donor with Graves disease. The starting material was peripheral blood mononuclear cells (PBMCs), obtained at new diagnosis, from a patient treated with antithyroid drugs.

Here the CDR3 reads CASSLQTPRYGGYNEQYF. The CDR3 DNA is TGTGCCAGCAGTTTACAAACCCCCCGATACGGGGGATACAATGAGCAGTACTTC. This rearrangement joins TRBV28 to TRBJ2-3; maybe TRBD2 (6 bases). TRBJ2-7 matches the DNA end more closely, so the J call is doubtful. CDR3 length: 18 amino acids. Germline-derived CDR1 and CDR2 are MDHEN and SYDVKM.